The source of this T cell receptor (beta chain) is a study of human T cells and chemical hapten exposure. General observations from the study: The study found that PT1 expanded TCR counts correlated positively with patch test score.

As to this clonotype: Its antigen is undetermined.

In the original processing: The number of TCRs in each sample had a median of about 100,000 and spanned about 23,224 to 700,000. TCRdb re-called the RACE reads with MiXCR, one entry per CDR3 protein. The V and J calls were determined by TCRdb, not by the authors. The table lists about 100,000 distinct CDR3 sequences, roughly a tenth of them singletons. Time point: patch test 1, 2 weeks after DPC sensitization. Treatment here: therapeutic diphenylcyclopropenone sensitization with weekly scalp DPC. V dropped 3 bases and J dropped 7; count of bases not matched to a gene: 4. CDR1 and CDR2 (germline): SGDLS, YYNGEE. The CDR3 spans 15 residues.

The TCR was taken from a man aged 40-55 years with alopecia areata. Some clones in this sample may be carry-over from other donors' samples. Material: whole blood, obtained in connection with sensitization to the hapten diphenylcyclopropenone (DPC). This chain links TRBV9 with TRBJ2-1; 13 bases line up with TRBD2. The CDR3 sequence is CASSAGLAGVNEQFF. CDR3 nucleotides: TGTGCCAGCAGCGCTGGACTAGCGGGAGTTAATGAGCAGTTCTTC.